Listed here are 22 T cell receptor beta chains from one sample, sequenced in a study of PD-1 blockade in classical Hodgkin lymphoma (dated by TCRdb to between 2020 and 2021). This specimen's time point label, interpreted: cycle 4 day 1 (C4D1), after less than seven weeks of nivolumab. Every trial patient had relapsed after autologous stem cell transplantation, and cohorts A, B and C differed in prior brentuximab vedotin exposure. The method behind the library was the immunoSEQ multiplex PCR assay. The table comes from immuneACCESS by way of TCRdb, which keeps in-frame sequences with V and J called. Part of the clones is missing from these tables; in studies checked, under half for an unresolved V gene and the rest for unknown reasons. For this sample there are 19,000 or so clones; 65% to 85% appear just once. The ten largest account for 22% of the sample. Sequences were derived from peripheral blood mononuclear cells (PBMCs), sampled before the fourth cycle of nivolumab. The receptor set was obtained from a human donor with classical Hodgkin lymphoma.

This chain joins TRBV7-8 and TRBJ2-5; 11 bases match TRBD2. Germline trimming cut 5 bases from V and 2 bases from J; bases unmatched to any gene: 7. The germline V gene encodes CDR1 SGHVS and CDR2 FQNEAQ. This CDR3 is built from 16 residues. CDR3 sequence (DNA): TGTGCCAGCAGCCCGATGGGACTAGCGGAACAAGAGACCCAGTACTTC. This translates into CASSPMGLAEQETQYF.

The chain combines TRBV2 with TRBJ1-2; D is uncertain. This CDR3 spans 13 amino acids. Germline V gene lookup returns CDR1 SNHLY and CDR2 FYNNEI. The V end lost 7 bases, the J end lost 5 bases, and 14 bases lay between the germline ends. CDR3 bases: TGTGCCAGCACGTCTGAGGCAGGATATGGCTACACCTTC. As protein: CASTSEAGYGYTF. The variable domain in full, with the rest retrieved from reference TRBV2 and TRBJ1-2, is EPEVTQTPSHQVTQMGQEVILRCVPISNHLYFYWYRQILGQKVEFLVSFYNNEISEKSEIFDDQFSVERPDGSNFTLKIRSTKLEDSAMYFCASTSEAGYGYTFGSGTRLTVV.

In DNA form, the CDR3 reads TGTGCCAGCAGCAAAGTGGCAGAAACTGCAACTAATGAAAAACTGTTTTTT. It is translated as CASSKVAETATNEKLFF. The chain recombines TRBV21-1 with TRBJ1-4. TRBV21-1 represents a pseudogene. This CDR3 comprises 17 residues.

The V gene is TRBV19, the J gene TRBJ2-7, with D tentatively TRBD1 (6 bases). The CDR3 totals 14 residues. The germline V gene encodes CDR1 LNHDA and CDR2 SQIVND (reference sequence). With 4 bases removed from V and 0 bases from J, the gap between germline ends came to 10 bases. The CDR3 loop reads CASSRDTRSYEQYF. As DNA, the CDR3 is TGTGCCAGTAGTAGGGACACCCGCTCCTACGAGCAGTACTTC.

A few counts support this clone. The chain recombines TRBV4-3 with TRBJ2-3; TRBD2 might be the D (5 bases). The V gene lost 7 bases and the J gene lost 0 bases, with 17 bases spanning the gap. The CDR3 covers 16 residues. Germline V lookup: CDR1 LGHNA, CDR2 YSLEER. The CDR3 DNA reads TGCGCCAGCACTCAAATCCGGGGTTCTAGCACAGATACGCAGTATTTT. It translates to CASTQIRGSSTDTQYF.

The CDR3, as DNA: TGTGCCTGGAGCCCCGGGACAGGGGACTACGAGCAGTACTTC. Its translation: CAWSPGTGDYEQYF. The chain couples TRBV30 to TRBJ2-7, with 10 bases identical to TRBD1. V lost 3 bases, J lost 3 bases, and 5 bases stayed unmatched. This CDR3 comprises 14 residues. Germline-derived CDR1 and CDR2 are GTSNPN and SVGIG (reference sequence).

The chain carries TRBV18 and TRBJ1-4, with D perhaps matching TRBD1 (6 bases). CDR1 is KGHSH, CDR2 LQKENI, per germline. The length of the CDR3 is 13 residues. The ends were cut back, 6 bases at V and 8 bases at J, with 13 bases in the middle. The CDR3 DNA reads as TGTGCCAGCTCGCCAGGGGTTGGGGAAAAACTGTTTTTT. It is translated as CASSPGVGEKLFF.

This chain links TRBV10-1 with TRBJ2-1; TRBD2 aligns across 8 bases. The CDR3 is 19 amino acids. Germline lookup yields CDR1 WNHNN and CDR2 SYGVQD (reference sequence). With 4 bases clipped from V and 5 bases from J, the junction kept 19 bases outside the gene matches. The CDR3 DNA reads as TGCGCCAGCAGTGGAATCACTAGCGGCCCCGCTTTTGTACACAATGAGCAGTTCTTC. This gives the protein CASSGITSGPAFVHNEQFF.

The CDR3 DNA follows: TGTGCCAGAAGCTTCTGCCCGGGCTATAATTCACCCCTCCACTTT. The encoded protein is CARSFCPGYNSPLHF. J is TRBJ1-6 and V is TRBV5-3; no firm D call. TRBV5-3 has ORF status, its function being uncertain. V dropped 2 bases and J dropped 3 bases, with 9 bases sitting between them. CDR3 size: 15 residues.

The rearrangement links TRBV28 to TRBJ2-1; D gene uncertain. The CDR3 has 14 amino acids. The germline gives CDR1 MDHEN, CDR2 SYDVKM. V lost 6 bases to trimming and J lost 4 bases, with 13 bases between them. Here the CDR3 DNA reads TGTGCCAGCAGAACAGATTTTGGGTACAATGAGCAGTTCTTC. Amino acids: CASRTDFGYNEQFF.

There are a few counts of this clone. The V and J genes are TRBV5-4 and TRBJ2-3; D assignment may be TRBD1 or TRBD2 (5 bases each). The CDR3 is 19 residues long. Trimming pared 7 bases from V and 0 bases from J, leaving 27 bases between. CDR1 is SGHNT and CDR2 is YYREEE in the germline V gene (reference sequence). CDR3 residues: CASASPLGTPFTSTDTQYF. The CDR3 nucleotides read TGTGCCAGCGCCTCCCCTCTAGGGACCCCCTTTACTAGCACAGATACGCAGTATTTT.

V and J are TRBV6-5 and TRBJ2-7; D remains unclear. CDR3 length: 12 residues. Germline V gene sequence: CDR1 MNHEY, CDR2 SVGAGI. Deletions cut 8 bases from V and 6 bases from J, with 14 bases between. CDR3: CASSPRTTEQYF. The CDR3 DNA reads TGTGCCAGCTCTCCCAGAACAACCGAGCAGTACTTC.

The chain uses TRBV5-6 and TRBJ1-6; D is undetermined. V shed 0 bases and J shed 10 bases, with 8 bases lying between them. Germline V lookup: CDR1 SGHDT, CDR2 YYEEEE. The CDR3 sequence is 13 residues long. CDR3 nucleotide sequence: TGTGCCAGCAGCTTGGAACCGAAATCACCCCTCCACTTT. Translating gives CASSLEPKSPLHF.

This chain joins TRBV27 and TRBJ2-7; D ambiguous. The CDR3 runs to 14 residues. V was shortened by 3 bases and J by 3 bases, with 12 bases between the two germline ends. CDR1 and CDR2 from the germline V gene are MNHEY and SMNVEV (reference sequence). CDR3 sequence reads: CASSLIGFGYEQYF. DNA for the CDR3: TGTGCCAGCAGTTTGATAGGGTTCGGCTACGAGCAGTACTTC.

A single count supports this clone. The gene calls are TRBV5-6 and TRBJ2-4; 7 bases are shared with TRBD1. The CDR3 covers 17 residues. Germline V gives CDR1 SGHDT, CDR2 YYEEEE. V lost 3 bases and J lost 2; bases outside the gene matches: 11. The CDR3 here is CASSSAQGFTSKNIQYF. The CDR3 region has the DNA TGTGCCAGCAGCTCAGCACAGGGGTTTACGTCCAAAAACATTCAGTACTTC.

The V and J genes are TRBV7-2 and TRBJ1-5, with TRBD1 matching 7 bases. Germline V gene data show CDR1 as SGHTA and CDR2 as FQGNSA. Trimming at V came to 5 bases and at J to 4 bases, leaving 11 bases not matched to a gene. The CDR3 sequence is 16 residues long. The chain's CDR3 is CASSPQGGTKNQPQHF. CDR3 DNA: TGTGCCAGCAGCCCCCAGGGGGGGACAAAGAATCAGCCCCAGCATTTT. The full variable domain, rest sourced from reference TRBV7-2 and TRBJ1-5, is GAGVSQSPSNKVTEKGKDVELRCDPISGHTALYWYRQSLGQGLEFLIYFQGNSAPDKSGLPSDRFSAERTGGSVSTLTIQRTQQEDSAVYLCASSPQGGTKNQPQHFGDGTRLSIL.

The V gene is TRBV7-2, the J gene TRBJ2-5, with TRBD1 as a possible D gene (5 bases). Looked up from germline, CDR1 is SGHTA and CDR2 is FQGNSA. CDR3 size: 15 residues. The ends were cut back, 6 bases at V and 5 bases at J, with 19 bases in the middle. The CDR3 region is CASRQEGAGWETQYF. The CDR3 DNA reads as TGTGCCAGCAGGCAAGAAGGGGCCGGGTGGGAGACCCAGTACTTC.

The rearrangement joins TRBV19 to TRBJ2-5; 7 bases line up with TRBD1. CDR3 length: 14 residues. V was clipped by 7 bases and J by 6 bases; unmatched bases: 11. Per germline, CDR1 LNHDA and CDR2 SQIVND (reference sequence). The DNA of the CDR3 is TGTGCCAGTACCGAGAACAGGGGACCGAAGACCCAGTACTTC. Translated: CASTENRGPKTQYF.

In this sample, this clone turned up a few times. The rearrangement uses TRBV5-6 and TRBJ2-5; 9 nucleotides match TRBD1. The CDR3 is 14 amino acids. V trimming: 5 bases; J trimming: 4 bases; junction bases outside the gene matches: 6. In germline, CDR1 is SGHDT, CDR2 YYEEEE. Written as DNA, the CDR3 is TGTGCCAGCAGGCGCACAGGGGGCCGAGAGACCCAGTACTTC. Encoded protein: CASRRTGGRETQYF.

The chain carries TRBV5-6 and TRBJ2-1; 13 bases are a match to TRBD2. Germline V gene sequence: CDR1 SGHDT, CDR2 YYEEEE. This CDR3 is built from 14 residues. V lost 4 bases to trimming and J lost 9 bases; unmatched junction nucleotides: 4. In DNA form, the CDR3 reads TGTGCCAGCAGCGTCGGACTAGCGGGGGCTGAGCAGTTCTTC. Translating gives CASSVGLAGAEQFF. Full variable domain (outside the CDR3, taken from reference TRBV5-6 and TRBJ2-1): DAGVTQSPTHLIKTRGQQVTLRCSPKSGHDTVSWYQQALGQGPQFIFQYYEEEERQRGNFPDRFSGHQFPNYSSELNVNALLLGDSALYLCASSVGLAGAEQFFGPGTRLTVL.

The chain links TRBV5-1 to TRBJ1-4; D perhaps matches TRBD1 (6 bases). V was trimmed by 2 bases and J by 8 bases, leaving 13 bases between them. This CDR3 contains 14 residues. Germline V gene sequence: CDR1 SGHRS, CDR2 YFSETQ. The CDR3, as DNA: TGCGCCAGCAGCTTACAGGGCGGGGGAGAAAAACTGTTTTTT. Protein product: CASSLQGGGEKLFF. The full variable domain, its missing parts supplied by reference TRBV5-1 and TRBJ1-4, is KAGVTQTPRYLIKTRGQQVTLSCSPISGHRSVSWYQQTPGQGLQFLFEYFSETQRNKGNFPGRFSGRQFSNSRSEMNVSTLELGDSALYLCASSLQGGGEKLFFGSGTQLSVL.

J is TRBJ2-3 and V is TRBV18; D ambiguous. This CDR3 has 13 residues. Trimming took 2 bases from V and 7 from J, leaving 10 bases between them. The germline gives CDR1 KGHSH, CDR2 LQKENI. The CDR3 protein is CASSPIWANTQYF. The DNA of the CDR3 is TGTGCCAGCTCACCAATTTGGGCCAATACGCAGTATTTT.